These 19 T cell receptor beta chains came from one sample sequenced in a study of T cell repertoires in cytomegalovirus infection. TCRdb processed the reads anew with MiXCR; each CDR3 protein has one entry. The sample comprises 640,000 or so distinct CDR3 sequences, 30% to 40% of which are singletons, and roughly 20% rests with the top ten. Their antigen targets remain unknown. Here the sequenced sample was cultured PBMCs, taken from culture after CMV antigen stimulation. The receptors were sampled from a human donor in good health (CMV status not recorded). Some clones in this sample may be carry-over from other donors' samples.

This CDR3 is CASSSNLDRGHNVQYF. The CDR3 nucleotides read TGCGCCAGCAGCTCGAACCTGGACAGGGGGCATAATGTGCAGTACTTC. The chain combines TRBV5-1 with TRBJ2-7; 11 bases align to TRBD1. The CDR3 is 16 amino acids. The junction had 14 bases not matched to a gene; V was cut back by 3 bases and J by 9 bases. Germline V CDR1 and CDR2: SGHRS, YFSETQ.

The chain uses TRBV18 and TRBJ2-3; D gene ambiguous. Trimming took off 4 bases at V and 4 bases at J, with 9 bases between the two ends. This CDR3 contains 13 residues. Germline values: CDR1 KGHSH, CDR2 LQKENI. The CDR3: CASSQLSPDTQYF. The DNA for the CDR3 is TGTGCCAGCTCACAGCTTTCCCCAGATACGCAGTATTTT.

The sample holds one count of this clonotype. The CDR3 DNA is TGCAGCGTTGTACCTATATACGAGACCCAGTACTTC. Translated, it gives CSVVPIYETQYF. The J gene is TRBJ2-5, the V gene TRBV29-1; D unclear. V shed 4 bases and J shed 5 bases, with 11 bases lying between them. Germline values: CDR1 SQVTM, CDR2 ANQGSEA. The CDR3 spans 12 residues.

V usage is TRBV7-2 and J usage is TRBJ2-3, with D unresolved. Germline loops: CDR1 SGHTA, CDR2 FQGNSA. V was trimmed by 7 bases and J by 0 bases, leaving 8 bases between them. The CDR3 covers 13 residues. As DNA, the CDR3 is TGTGCCAGCACCCCAGGAAGCACAGATACGCAGTATTTT. Amino acids: CASTPGSTDTQYF.

This chain joins TRBV12-3 or TRBV12-4 and TRBJ2-4, with D unresolved. The CDR3 has 14 residues. Trimming cost V 5 bases and J 2 bases, with 10 bases left between them. CDR3 sequence: CASSPDSTKNIQYF. CDR3 nucleotide sequence: TGTGCCAGCAGTCCAGACTCAACCAAAAACATTCAGTACTTC.

About this clonotype itself: A read error may produce the germline difference seen at one junction end. The chain is built from TRBV4-3 and TRBJ1-4, with D perhaps TRBD1 (5 bases). Germline CDR1 reads LGHNA; CDR2 reads YSLEER. The CDR3 has 13 residues. This CDR3 reads CASSQETRGPGVF. For the CDR3, the DNA is TGCGCCAGCAGCCAAGAGACAAGGGGCCCGGGAGTTTTT.

This clonotype turned up a few times. This chain joins TRBV20-1 and TRBJ1-1; D ambiguous. Germline-derived CDR1 and CDR2 are DFQATT and SNEGSKA (reference sequence). The ends were cut back, 5 bases at V and 1 base at J, with 11 bases in the middle. CDR3 length equals 13 residues. CDR3 region: CSAPENTNTEAFF. In nucleotides, the CDR3 is TGCAGTGCTCCCGAGAATACGAACACTGAAGCTTTCTTT.

The chain carries TRBV28 and TRBJ2-1; 8 bases map to TRBD2. Germline CDR1 and CDR2: MDHEN and SYDVKM. V dropped 4 bases and J dropped 6; count of bases not matched to a gene: 5. The CDR3 length is 14 residues. The chain's CDR3 is CASSSGGGVNEQFF. Here the CDR3 DNA reads TGTGCCAGCAGTTCGGGGGGGGGTGTCAATGAGCAGTTCTTC.

This clonotype has at least ten counts. The chain recombines TRBV12-3 or TRBV12-4 with TRBJ1-1; no clear D. The CDR3 has 12 residues. V lost 5 bases and J lost 11, with 15 bases in between. The CDR3 DNA sequence: TGTGCCAGCAGTCCAGCGTGGACCAGGGCTTTCTTT. Amino acids: CASSPAWTRAFF.

This sequence joins TRBV27 and TRBJ2-3; 9 bases align to TRBD1. CDR3 length: 14 residues. The V and J ends lost 4 bases and 5 bases, in that order; junction bases with no gene match: 4. Per the germline V gene, CDR1 is MNHEY and CDR2 is SMNVEV (reference sequence). The CDR3 loop is CASSYDRGGDTQYF. The DNA for the CDR3 is TGTGCCAGCAGTTACGACAGGGGGGGAGATACGCAGTATTTT.

In regard to this clonotype: Sequence at one end of the junction differs from germline and may be a read error. This chain links TRBV14 with TRBJ1-1; TRBD1 aligns across 9 bases. Germline-derived CDR1 and CDR2 are SGHDN and FVKESK. The CDR3 loop spans 19 amino acids. DNA of the CDR3: TGTGCCAGCAACCAAGGGGTGGATCCGGGACAGGGTTTCCTAACTGAAGCTTTCTTT. This gives the protein CASNQGVDPGQGFLTEAFF.

This clonotype came up many times. J is TRBJ1-2 and V is TRBV12-3 or TRBV12-4; D gene ambiguous. The CDR3 is 13 amino acids. Trimming shortened V by 5 bases and J by 4 bases, and 11 bases separated the two germline ends. The CDR3 loop reads CASSPGRSYGYTF. For the CDR3, the DNA is TGTGCCAGCAGTCCCGGGAGGAGCTATGGCTACACCTTC.

V and J are TRBV20-1 and TRBJ2-3; perhaps TRBD2 as D (6 bases). CDR1 and CDR2 from the germline V gene are DFQATT and SNEGSKA (reference sequence). This CDR3 has 18 amino acids. The CDR3 nucleotides are TGCAGCTGGAATATACAAGTTAGGCGGGGACCCACGGGAGATACGCAGTATTTT. Amino acid sequence: CSWNIQVRRGPTGDTQYF.

This clonotype was picked up a small number of times. The DNA is left out, because the CDR3 cannot be placed on it with certainty; the CDR3 is given as TCRdb lists it. The V call is TRBV28, the J call TRBJ1-5; the table's TRBD1 call for D was not verified on the DNA. Including both end residues, the CDR3 is 17 amino acids long. The germline V gene has CDR1 MDHEN and CDR2 SYDVKM. The CDR3 region is CASSSGVPLFSNQPQHF.

The V call is TRBV2, the J call TRBJ2-7; unclear D gene. The CDR3 totals 15 residues. Germline V gene sequence: CDR1 SNHLY, CDR2 FYNNEI. V was clipped by 4 bases and J by 1 base, with 14 bases between them. In nucleotides, the CDR3 is TGTGCCAGCAGTGCGCCTCACATGGGGTCCTACGAGCAGTACTTC. It codes for CASSAPHMGSYEQYF.

This clonotype was seen a few times. As DNA, the CDR3 is TGTGCCAGCTCACCAGTAGCCAGCAATCAGCCCCAGCATTTT. Translation gives CASSPVASNQPQHF. The chain uses TRBV18 and TRBJ1-5; no clear D gene. Germline values: CDR1 KGHSH, CDR2 LQKENI. The V gene lost 2 bases and the J gene lost 1 base, with 6 bases spanning the gap. The CDR3 loop spans 14 amino acids.

V is TRBV20-1 and J is TRBJ2-5; TRBD2 might be the D (6 bases). The CDR3 spans 14 residues. Germline assignment: CDR1 DFQATT and CDR2 SNEGSKA (reference sequence). V was cut by 1 base and J by 0 bases, with 9 bases left in between. The CDR3, as DNA: TGCAGTGCTAGAGTTGGGGGGAACCAAGAGACCCAGTACTTC. Translation gives CSARVGGNQETQYF.

Only a few counts were recorded for this clonotype. J is TRBJ1-5 and V is TRBV2; 9 bases fit TRBD1. V dropped 5 bases and J dropped 6; count of bases not matched to a gene: 11. This CDR3 comprises 16 residues. CDR1 is SNHLY and CDR2 is FYNNEI in the germline V gene. In nucleotides, the CDR3 is TGTGCCAGCAGTCCCCAAGGGGGACAGGGAGGTCAGCCCCAGCATTTT. Translation gives CASSPQGGQGGQPQHF.

The chain has TRBV7-9 and TRBJ1-3, with D unclear. The V end lost 0 bases, the J end lost 8 bases, and 8 bases lay between the germline ends. This CDR3 spans 13 amino acids. CDR1 is SEHNR, CDR2 FQNEAQ, per germline (reference sequence). CDR3 sequence: CASSLATRDTIYF. The CDR3, as DNA: TGTGCCAGCAGCTTAGCGACTCGGGACACCATATATTTT.